Sequencing of this T cell receptor (beta chain) was carried out in a study of CD4 T cells in relation to SARS-CoV-2 and coronaviruses. This CDR3 spans 14 amino acids. Germline CDR1 SGHAT, CDR2 FQNNGV. Trimming took 1 base from V and 3 from J; bases not matched to a gene: 2. Before the COVID-19 pandemic, during about 2011-2019, CD4+ T cells were taken from unexposed donors. CD4+ T cells were isolated from the cells after more than nine days of culture. Cells permitting, SARS-CoV-2 S/N and four cold-coronavirus spikes were tested on unexposed-donor CD4+ T cells. Regarding this clone: The antigen remains unidentified.

The method was immunoSEQ multiplex PCR; TCRdb's version includes in-frame clones alone and lacks a portion of them. The data hold some 14,000 clones, with roughly three quarters observed a single time. Sequenced material: CD4+ T cells from PBMCs, cultured in vitro. The chain joins TRBV11-2 to TRBJ2-5; 7 positions agree with TRBD2. This clonotype originated in a human donor in good health. CDR3 nucleotides: TGTGCCAGCAGCTTAGGAGCGGGGAAAGAGACCCAGTACTTC. Translated: CASSLGAGKETQYF.